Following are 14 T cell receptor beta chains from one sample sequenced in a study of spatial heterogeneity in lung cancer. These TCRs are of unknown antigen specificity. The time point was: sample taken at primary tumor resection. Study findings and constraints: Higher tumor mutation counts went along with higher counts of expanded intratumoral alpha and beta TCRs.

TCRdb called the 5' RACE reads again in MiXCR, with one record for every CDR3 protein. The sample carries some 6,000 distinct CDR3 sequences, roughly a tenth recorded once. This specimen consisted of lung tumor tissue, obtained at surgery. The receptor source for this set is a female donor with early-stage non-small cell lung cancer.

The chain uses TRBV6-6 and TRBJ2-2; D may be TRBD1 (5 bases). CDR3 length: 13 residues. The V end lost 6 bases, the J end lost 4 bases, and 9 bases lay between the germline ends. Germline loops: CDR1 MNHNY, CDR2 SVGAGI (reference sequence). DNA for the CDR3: TGTGCCAGCAGGGACACCGGCACCGGGGAGCTGTTTTTT. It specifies CASRDTGTGELFF.

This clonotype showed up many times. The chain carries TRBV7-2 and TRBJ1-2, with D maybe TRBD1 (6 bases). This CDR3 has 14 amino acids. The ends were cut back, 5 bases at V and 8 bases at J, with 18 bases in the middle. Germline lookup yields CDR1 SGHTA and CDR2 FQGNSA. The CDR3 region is CASSPLGGRGGYTF. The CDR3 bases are TGTGCCAGCAGCCCCCTCGGGGGGCGGGGAGGCTACACCTTC. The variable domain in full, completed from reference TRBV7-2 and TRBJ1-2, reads GAGVSQSPSNKVTEKGKDVELRCDPISGHTALYWYRQSLGQGLEFLIYFQGNSAPDKSGLPSDRFSAERTGGSVSTLTIQRTQQEDSAVYLCASSPLGGRGGYTFGSGTRLTVV.

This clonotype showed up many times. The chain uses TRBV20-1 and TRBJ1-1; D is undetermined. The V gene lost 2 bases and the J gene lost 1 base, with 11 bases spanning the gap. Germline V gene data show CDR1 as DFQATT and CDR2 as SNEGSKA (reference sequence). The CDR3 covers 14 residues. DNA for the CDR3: TGCAGTGCTAGACCCCGGGTAGCGAACACTGAAGCTTTCTTT. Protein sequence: CSARPRVANTEAFF.

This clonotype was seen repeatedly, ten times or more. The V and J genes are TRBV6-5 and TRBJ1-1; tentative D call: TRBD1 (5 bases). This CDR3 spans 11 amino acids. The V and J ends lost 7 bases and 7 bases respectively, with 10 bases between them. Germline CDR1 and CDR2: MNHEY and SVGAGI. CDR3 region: CASNLRGEAFF. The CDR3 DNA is TGTGCCAGCAACCTAAGGGGTGAAGCTTTCTTT.

This CDR3 is CASSLVRASEYGYTF. The CDR3 nucleotides are TGTGCCAGCAGTTTAGTCAGGGCCTCTGAGTATGGCTACACCTTC. This chain connects TRBV27 to TRBJ1-2; maybe TRBD1 (5 bases). V gave up 2 bases and J gave up 5 bases, with 15 bases separating them. CDR3 size: 15 residues. The germline gives CDR1 MNHEY, CDR2 SMNVEV (reference sequence).

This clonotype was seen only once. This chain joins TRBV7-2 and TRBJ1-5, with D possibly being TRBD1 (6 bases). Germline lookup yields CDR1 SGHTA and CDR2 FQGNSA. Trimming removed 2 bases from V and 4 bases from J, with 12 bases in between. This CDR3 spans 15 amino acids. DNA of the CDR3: TGTGCCAGCAGCTTAACGGCAGGGGCGAATCAGCCCCAGCATTTT. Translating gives CASSLTAGANQPQHF.

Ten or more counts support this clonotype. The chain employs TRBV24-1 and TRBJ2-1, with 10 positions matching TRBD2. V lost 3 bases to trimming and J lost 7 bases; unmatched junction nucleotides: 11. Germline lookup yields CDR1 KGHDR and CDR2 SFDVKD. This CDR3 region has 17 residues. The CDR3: CATSDRIGLAETNEQFF. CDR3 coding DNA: TGTGCCACCAGTGATAGGATAGGACTAGCGGAGACGAATGAGCAGTTCTTC.

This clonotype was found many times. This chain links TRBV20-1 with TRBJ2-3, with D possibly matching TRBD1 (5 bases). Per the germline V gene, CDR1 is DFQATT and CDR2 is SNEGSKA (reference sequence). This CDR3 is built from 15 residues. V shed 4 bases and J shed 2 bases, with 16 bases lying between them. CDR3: CSAIGASINTDTQYF. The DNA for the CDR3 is TGCAGTGCTATTGGGGCCTCGATAAACACAGATACGCAGTATTTT.

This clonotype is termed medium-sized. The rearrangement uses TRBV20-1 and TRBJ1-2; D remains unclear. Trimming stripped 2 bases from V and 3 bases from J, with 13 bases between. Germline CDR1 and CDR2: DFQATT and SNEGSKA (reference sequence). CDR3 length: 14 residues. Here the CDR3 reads CSARRPLQDYGYTF. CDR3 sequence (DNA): TGCAGTGCTAGAAGACCATTGCAGGACTATGGCTACACCTTC.

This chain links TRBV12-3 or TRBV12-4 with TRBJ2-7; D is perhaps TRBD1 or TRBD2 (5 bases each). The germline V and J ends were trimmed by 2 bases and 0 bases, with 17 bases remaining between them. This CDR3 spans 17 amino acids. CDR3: CASSLNIGAGYSYEQYF. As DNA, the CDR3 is TGTGCCAGCAGTTTAAATATCGGGGCAGGGTACTCCTACGAGCAGTACTTC.

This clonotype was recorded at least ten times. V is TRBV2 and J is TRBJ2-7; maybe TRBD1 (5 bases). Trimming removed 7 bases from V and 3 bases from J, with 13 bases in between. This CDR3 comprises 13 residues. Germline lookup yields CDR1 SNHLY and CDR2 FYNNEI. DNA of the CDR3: TGTGCCAGCACTGTTCCCGACAGCTACGAGCAGTACTTC. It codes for CASTVPDSYEQYF.

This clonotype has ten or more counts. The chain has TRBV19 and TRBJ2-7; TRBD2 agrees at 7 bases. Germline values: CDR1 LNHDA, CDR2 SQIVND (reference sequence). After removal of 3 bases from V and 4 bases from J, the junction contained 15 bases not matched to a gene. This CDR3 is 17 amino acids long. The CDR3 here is CASSITGRRQRDYEQYF. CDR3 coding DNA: TGTGCCAGTAGTATTACGGGTCGGCGTCAGCGGGATTACGAGCAGTACTTC.

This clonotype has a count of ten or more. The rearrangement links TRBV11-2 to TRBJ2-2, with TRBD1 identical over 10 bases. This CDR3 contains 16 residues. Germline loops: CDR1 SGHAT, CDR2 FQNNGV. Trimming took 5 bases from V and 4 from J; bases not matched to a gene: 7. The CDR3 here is CASSPFGTGATGELFF. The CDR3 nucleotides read TGTGCCAGCAGCCCCTTCGGGACAGGGGCCACCGGGGAGCTGTTTTTT.

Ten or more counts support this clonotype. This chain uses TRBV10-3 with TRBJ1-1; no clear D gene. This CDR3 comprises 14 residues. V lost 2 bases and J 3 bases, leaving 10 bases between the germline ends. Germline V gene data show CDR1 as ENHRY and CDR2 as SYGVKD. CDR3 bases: TGTGCCATCAGTGAGGGATCTAGCTACACTGAAGCTTTCTTT. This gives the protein CAISEGSSYTEAFF.